This is a list of T cell receptor beta chains from one sample in a study of response to subunit inactivated influenza vaccine. TCRdb called the RT-PCR reads again in MiXCR, with one record for every CDR3 protein. The table lists roughly 700,000 distinct CDR3 sequences, about 14% of them singletons, with 6.5% to 8.5% in the top ten. The sequencing here drew on PBMCs from blood, taken roughly 2 weeks before vaccination. All receptors come from a man aged 50 to 59 who received an inactivated influenza vaccine. The CDR3 runs from the conserved cysteine through the conserved F or W. The order of the fields is clone size, J gene, D gene, V gene, CDR3 DNA, CDR3 protein. A D gene is named only where the DNA matches it firmly. A clone size is listed for some rows: how often the clone was seen (once, few, many), or a class if it is expanded.

abundance: few; j_gene: TRBJ2-7; d_gene: NA; v_gene: TRBV7-2; CDR3nt: TGTGCCAGCAGCTCATCACTCTACGAGCAGTACTTC; CDR3aa: CASSSSLYEQYF
abundance: NA; j_gene: TRBJ2-7; d_gene: TRBD2; v_gene: TRBV7-2; CDR3nt: TGTGCCAGCAGCTACGGACTAGCGGGAGGAGGTTCCGTCGAGCAGTACTTC; CDR3aa: CASSYGLAGGGSVEQYF
abundance: NA; j_gene: TRBJ2-1; d_gene: TRBD2; v_gene: TRBV11-1; CDR3nt: TGTGCCAGCAGCCCCCGGGAGCGGCCCTGGGCGGGAGTCAAGTACAATGAGCAGTTCTTC; CDR3aa: CASSPRERPWAGVKYNEQFF
abundance: few; j_gene: TRBJ2-7; d_gene: TRBD1; v_gene: TRBV6-5; CDR3nt: TGTGCCAGCAGTTACCCGACAGGGGGCAGGTACGAGCAGTACTTC; CDR3aa: CASSYPTGGRYEQYF
abundance: few; j_gene: TRBJ1-1; d_gene: TRBD1; v_gene: TRBV13; CDR3nt: TGTGCCAGCAGCCCCCGACAGGGGCGAAGGACTGAAGCTTTCTTT; CDR3aa: CASSPRQGRRTEAFF
abundance: NA; j_gene: TRBJ2-3; d_gene: NA; v_gene: TRBV3-1; CDR3nt: TGTGCCAGCAGCCAAATGGGACGGAGCACAGATACGCAGTATTTT; CDR3aa: CASSQMGRSTDTQYF
abundance: NA; j_gene: TRBJ2-1; d_gene: TRBD2; v_gene: TRBV27; CDR3nt: TGTGCCAGCAGTCCTAGTCCTAGCGGGAGGAATGAGCAGTTCTTC; CDR3aa: CASSPSPSGRNEQFF
abundance: few; j_gene: TRBJ2-7; d_gene: NA; v_gene: TRBV13; CDR3nt: TGTGCCAGCAGCCCGGACCGGGACCCATCCTACGAGCAGTACTTC; CDR3aa: CASSPDRDPSYEQYF
abundance: few; j_gene: TRBJ2-7; d_gene: TRBD2; v_gene: TRBV3-1; CDR3nt: TGTGCCAGCAGCCCCTCCTCCGGGACTAGGAACGAGCAGTACTTC; CDR3aa: CASSPSSGTRNEQYF
abundance: NA; j_gene: TRBJ2-6; d_gene: TRBD1; v_gene: TRBV7-9; CDR3nt: TGTGCCAGCAGCCTCCGGGACAGGGGCTCTGGGGCCAACGTCCTGACTTTC; CDR3aa: CASSLRDRGSGANVLTF
abundance: few; j_gene: TRBJ2-7; d_gene: NA; v_gene: TRBV5-1; CDR3nt: TGCGCCAGCAGCTTGGGGGGACCGAGAACCTACGAGCAGTACTTC; CDR3aa: CASSLGGPRTYEQYF
abundance: few; j_gene: TRBJ2-3; d_gene: NA; v_gene: TRBV12-3/TRBV12-4; CDR3nt: TGTGCCAGCAATTTAGGAGGGCTCGCGGCTGAGCAGTATTTT; CDR3aa: CASNLGGLAAEQYF
abundance: NA; j_gene: TRBJ2-1; d_gene: TRBD2; v_gene: TRBV4-1; CDR3nt: TGCGCCAGCAGCCAAACTAAGGGGAGCGGGGGGGCTCGGCATGAGCAGTTCTTC; CDR3aa: CASSQTKGSGGARHEQFF
abundance: NA; j_gene: TRBJ1-2; d_gene: NA; v_gene: TRBV20-1; CDR3nt: TGCAGTGCTAGAGGGGGGGAAGGGGGGTATGGCTACACCTTC; CDR3aa: CSARGGEGGYGYTF
abundance: NA; j_gene: TRBJ2-1; d_gene: TRBD2; v_gene: TRBV2; CDR3nt: TGTGCCAGCTCCGCGGGGGGGTCCCTTTACAATGAGCAGTTCTTC; CDR3aa: CASSAGGSLYNEQFF
abundance: few; j_gene: TRBJ2-6; d_gene: NA; v_gene: TRBV19; CDR3nt: TGTGCCAGTCGGACAGCTGACGACAACGTCCTGACTTTC; CDR3aa: CASRTADDNVLTF
abundance: few; j_gene: TRBJ2-2; d_gene: TRBD2; v_gene: TRBV4-2; CDR3nt: TGTGCCAGCAGCCAAGAGGGACTAGCGGTATCGAACACCGGGGAGCTGTTTTTT; CDR3aa: CASSQEGLAVSNTGELFF
abundance: NA; j_gene: TRBJ2-3; d_gene: TRBD2; v_gene: TRBV4-3; CDR3nt: TGCGCCAGCAGCCAAGGGGGACTAGCGGGGCGAGATACGCAGTATTTT; CDR3aa: CASSQGGLAGRDTQYF
abundance: many; j_gene: TRBJ2-3; d_gene: NA; v_gene: TRBV21-1; CDR3nt: TGTGCCAGCAGCAAAAGTTGGCGGAGCACAGATACGCAGTATTTT; CDR3aa: CASSKSWRSTDTQYF
abundance: few; j_gene: TRBJ2-7; d_gene: TRBD2; v_gene: TRBV6-2/TRBV6-3; CDR3nt: TGTGCCACCACCGGGACTAGCGGTTACGAGCAGTACTTC; CDR3aa: CATTGTSGYEQYF
abundance: NA; j_gene: TRBJ1-2; d_gene: NA; v_gene: TRBV5-1; CDR3nt: TGCGCCAGCAGCTCCTCCAGCGACTCTAACTATGGCTACACCTTC; CDR3aa: CASSSSSDSNYGYTF
abundance: many; j_gene: TRBJ2-3; d_gene: TRBD2; v_gene: TRBV5-1; CDR3nt: TGCGCCAGCAGTCTCAATTGGGCTAGCGGGAGTACGTATACGCAGTATTTT; CDR3aa: CASSLNWASGSTYTQYF
abundance: many; j_gene: TRBJ1-1; d_gene: NA; v_gene: TRBV5-1; CDR3nt: TGCGCCAGCAGCTTCCGGGGGCGCAACACTGAAGCTTTCTTT; CDR3aa: CASSFRGRNTEAFF
abundance: NA; j_gene: TRBJ2-4; d_gene: NA; v_gene: TRBV11-2; CDR3nt: TGTGCCAGCAGCCCCCGCCCGAGACTCGCCAAAAACATTCAGTACTTC; CDR3aa: CASSPRPRLAKNIQYF
abundance: many; j_gene: TRBJ1-2; d_gene: NA; v_gene: TRBV4-3; CDR3nt: TGCGCCAGCAGCCAAGACCCACAGGACTCAGGCGGCTACACCTTC; CDR3aa: CASSQDPQDSGGYTF
abundance: NA; j_gene: TRBJ2-3; d_gene: NA; v_gene: TRBV12-3/TRBV12-4; CDR3nt: TGTGCCAGCAGTTTAGCGGAGGCGGGTACGCAGTATTTT; CDR3aa: CASSLAEAGTQYF
abundance: many; j_gene: TRBJ1-5; d_gene: NA; v_gene: TRBV3-1; CDR3nt: TGTGCCAGCAGCCAAGGGGGAGGGAATCAGCCCCAGCATTTT; CDR3aa: CASSQGGGNQPQHF